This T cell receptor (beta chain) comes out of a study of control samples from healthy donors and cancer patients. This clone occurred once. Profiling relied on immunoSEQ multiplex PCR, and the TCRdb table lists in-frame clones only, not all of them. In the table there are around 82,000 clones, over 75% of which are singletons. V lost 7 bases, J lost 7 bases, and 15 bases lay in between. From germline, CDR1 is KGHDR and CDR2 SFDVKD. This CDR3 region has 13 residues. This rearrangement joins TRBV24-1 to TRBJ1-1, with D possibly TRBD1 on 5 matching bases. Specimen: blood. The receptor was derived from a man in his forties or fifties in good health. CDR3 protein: CATREGNSLEAFF. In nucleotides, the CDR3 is TGTGCCACCAGGGAGGGGAACTCCCTTGAAGCTTTCTTT.